This paragraph covers one T cell receptor beta chain sequence. Sequencing was performed with immunoSEQ multiplex PCR; in TCRdb, only in-frame clones are kept and a portion is missing. Altogether about 50,000 clones are present, under 85% being singletons, with the ten largest covering approximately 2%. The sample originates from a study of PD-L1 blockade in urothelial cancer. Looking at the study overall: Patients had been given 0 to 3 earlier chemotherapy regimens.

Germline lookup yields CDR1 LGHNA and CDR2 YSLEER. The CDR3 loop spans 14 amino acids. After removal of 4 bases from V and 5 bases from J, the junction contained 7 bases not matched to a gene. This sample's time point: peripheral blood 6 weeks after treatment start. Sequences were derived from PBMCs, sampled around atezolizumab (anti-PD-L1) treatment. This chain joins TRBV4-3 and TRBJ2-5; TRBD2 matches 7 bases. This TCR came from a middle-aged man with urothelial cancer. CDR3 coding DNA: TGCGCCAGCAGCCGGGGGGGGTCGGGGGAGACCCAGTACTTC. Translating it yields CASSRGGSGETQYF.